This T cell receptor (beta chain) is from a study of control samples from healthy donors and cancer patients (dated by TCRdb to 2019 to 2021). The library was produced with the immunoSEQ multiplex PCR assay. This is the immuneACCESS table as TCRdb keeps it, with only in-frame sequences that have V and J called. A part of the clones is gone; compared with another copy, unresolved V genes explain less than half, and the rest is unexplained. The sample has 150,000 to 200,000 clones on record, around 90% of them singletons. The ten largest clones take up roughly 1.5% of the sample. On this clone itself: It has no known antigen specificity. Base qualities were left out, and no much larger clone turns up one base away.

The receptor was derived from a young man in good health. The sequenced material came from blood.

The CDR3: CASSRTGEAFF. The sequenced DNA is TGTGCCAGCAGCAGGACAGGTGAAGCTTTCTTT. The chain couples TRBV3-1 (or the pseudogene TRBV3-2) to TRBJ1-1, with TRBD1 identical over 7 junction bases. CDR1 is given as LGHDT and CDR2 as YNNKEL, both from the germline V gene (reference sequence). V loses 5 bases at its end and J loses 7 bases; junction bases beyond the gene matches: 1. The CDR3 has 11 amino acids, counting the end cysteine and phenylalanine. The only DNA kept is the CDR3, 33 bases in frame from the first base.